The present T cell receptor beta chain was sequenced within a study of T cell repertoires in cytomegalovirus infection. Across the whole study: Selected CMV epitopes included recently identified HLA-C-restricted ones as well as well-studied HLA-B-restricted ones. CMV infection and matching HLA type were both indicated by public TCR beta signatures.

J gave up 2 bases and V 5 bases, and 7 bases lay outside the gene matches. The CDR3 extends over 15 amino acids. Germline loops: CDR1 SGHVS, CDR2 FNYEAQ. This clonotype was recorded many times. Its target is not known. Study results and limitations: What dominated the ex vivo response were HLA-C-restricted CMV-specific TCR beta clonotypes.

TCRdb re-called the reads with MiXCR, one entry per CDR3 protein. The sample contains 900,000 to 950,000 distinct CDR3 sequences, 30% to 40% of which appear only once. The chain links TRBV7-6 to TRBJ2-3, with TRBD1 identical over 7 bases. Sequences were derived from cultured CD8+ T cells from PBMCs, sampled from culture after CMV antigen stimulation. This receptor was identified in a human donor in good health (CMV status not recorded). Some clones in this sample may be carry-over from other donors' samples. The CDR3 region has the DNA TGTGCCAGCAGCCCCAAGGGACAGACCACAGATACGCAGTATTTT. This gives the protein CASSPKGQTTDTQYF.